This TCR beta chain came from a study of T cell changes during pregnancy in multiple sclerosis. Germline assignment: CDR1 LNHDA and CDR2 SQIVND (reference sequence). CDR3 length equals 13 residues. With 5 bases removed from V and 2 bases from J, the gap between germline ends came to 7 bases. Data came from immunoSEQ multiplex PCR; TCRdb stores just in-frame clones and leaves some out. This sample has 60,000 or so clones; 91% occur once, and the top ten carry about 0.49%. The sample was CD4+ T cells from peripheral blood mononuclear cells, taken after pregnancy. V and J are TRBV19 and TRBJ1-5, with a tentative D call TRBD1 (5 bases). The clonotype originates from a female donor in good health, enrolled as a control in a pregnancy study. CDR3 sequence (DNA): TGTGCCAGTAGTGGGGGGGGCAATCAGCCCCAGCATTTT. Translating gives CASSGGGNQPQHF.